A selection of T cell receptor beta chains follows, all from one sample in a study of T cell responses to AZD1222 COVID-19 vaccine. Assay used: immunoSEQ multiplex PCR; TCRdb lists only in-frame clones, some missing. Of about 79,000 clones detected, around 81% appear once; the ten largest clones hold less than 25%. Sequences were derived from peripheral blood, sampled on day 0 of AZD1222 vaccination. Every receptor here comes from an adult in good health. CDR3s include the opening cysteine and the closing phenylalanine or tryptophan. Fields, in order: CDR3 DNA, CDR3 protein, clone size, J gene, D gene, V gene. A D gene is named only where the DNA matches it firmly. Only part of the rows carry a size: once, few, many, or a class if the clone is expanded.

CDR3 DNA: TGTGCCAGCAAAACAGGGATAAGGTCACCCCTCCACTTT
CDR3 protein: CASKTGIRSPLHF
clone size: .
J gene: TRBJ1-6
D gene: .
V gene: TRBV12-3/TRBV12-4

CDR3 DNA: TGTGCCAGCAACACTGGACAGGGCCAGGGACCCCTCCACTTT
CDR3 protein: CASNTGQGQGPLHF
clone size: .
J gene: TRBJ1-6
D gene: TRBD1
V gene: TRBV6-5

CDR3 DNA: TGCGCCAGCAGCCAAGATGACAGGGGAGGTTATGATTCACCCCTCCACTTT
CDR3 protein: CASSQDDRGGYDSPLHF
clone size: .
J gene: TRBJ1-6
D gene: TRBD1
V gene: TRBV4-1

CDR3 DNA: TGCGCCAGCAGCCAGACACAGGGGAACGGTCAGCCCCAGCATTTT
CDR3 protein: CASSQTQGNGQPQHF
clone size: .
J gene: TRBJ1-5
D gene: TRBD1
V gene: TRBV4-1

CDR3 DNA: TGTGCCAGCAAACAGGGGTATGGCTACACCTTC
CDR3 protein: CASKQGYGYTF
clone size: .
J gene: TRBJ1-2
D gene: TRBD1
V gene: TRBV12-3/TRBV12-4

CDR3 DNA: TGTGCCAGCAGCCCGGGACTAGCGGAGACTTTCTACGAGCAGTACTTC
CDR3 protein: CASSPGLAETFYEQYF
clone size: .
J gene: TRBJ2-7
D gene: TRBD2
V gene: TRBV4-2

CDR3 DNA: TGCGCCAGCAGCTTTCAGAACACTGAAGCTTTCTTT
CDR3 protein: CASSFQNTEAFF
clone size: .
J gene: TRBJ1-1
D gene: .
V gene: TRBV5-1

CDR3 DNA: TGTGCCAGCAGCCAAGAGGGGGTTGTTACCGGGGAGCTGTTTTTT
CDR3 protein: CASSQEGVVTGELFF
clone size: .
J gene: TRBJ2-2
D gene: .
V gene: TRBV3-1/TRBV3-2

CDR3 DNA: TGTGCCAGCAGCGCCGCAGGGGTAGGTGGCTACACCTTC
CDR3 protein: CASSAAGVGGYTF
clone size: .
J gene: TRBJ1-2
D gene: .
V gene: TRBV7-2

CDR3 DNA: TGTGCCAGCAGCTTCCGGACGGGGCGGGAAGCTTTCTTT
CDR3 protein: CASSFRTGREAFF
clone size: once
J gene: TRBJ1-1
D gene: .
V gene: TRBV9

CDR3 DNA: TGCGCCAGCAGTGGGCAGGGCAATCAGCCCCAGCATTTT
CDR3 protein: CASSGQGNQPQHF
clone size: few
J gene: TRBJ1-5
D gene: .
V gene: TRBV10-2

CDR3 DNA: TGTGCCAGAAGCTTGGGGAACAGGGGGCAAGGGGACAATGAGCAGTTCTTC
CDR3 protein: CARSLGNRGQGDNEQFF
clone size: .
J gene: TRBJ2-1
D gene: TRBD1
V gene: TRBV5-3

CDR3 DNA: TGCAGCGTTGCAGGGTTCACTGAAGCTTTCTTT
CDR3 protein: CSVAGFTEAFF
clone size: few
J gene: TRBJ1-1
D gene: .
V gene: TRBV29-1

CDR3 DNA: TGTGCCAGCAGTGTAGCGGGGTACACAGATACGCAGTATTTT
CDR3 protein: CASSVAGYTDTQYF
clone size: once
J gene: TRBJ2-3
D gene: TRBD2
V gene: TRBV2

CDR3 DNA: TGCAGTGCTAGTCCAGGGGTCACCGGGGAGCTGTTTTTT
CDR3 protein: CSASPGVTGELFF
clone size: few
J gene: TRBJ2-2
D gene: .
V gene: TRBV20-1

CDR3 DNA: TGTGCCAGCGGGACTAGTCGAGCATCGGAGCAGTTCTTC
CDR3 protein: CASGTSRASEQFF
clone size: .
J gene: TRBJ2-1
D gene: TRBD2
V gene: TRBV10-3

CDR3 DNA: TGCGCCAGCAGCTTGCTTCGGCGGGACACTATTAACACTGAAGCTTTCTTT
CDR3 protein: CASSLLRRDTINTEAFF
clone size: .
J gene: TRBJ1-1
D gene: .
V gene: TRBV5-1

CDR3 DNA: TGTGCCAGCTCACCTCGGACAGGGAACACTGAAGCTTTCTTT
CDR3 protein: CASSPRTGNTEAFF
clone size: .
J gene: TRBJ1-1
D gene: TRBD1
V gene: TRBV18

CDR3 DNA: TGTGCCAGCAGCCGACAGGGGGATGAAAAACTGTTTTTT
CDR3 protein: CASSRQGDEKLFF
clone size: few
J gene: TRBJ1-4
D gene: TRBD1
V gene: TRBV27

CDR3 DNA: TGTGCCAGCAGCGTGAGACGGGTCTCTGGAAACACCATATATTTT
CDR3 protein: CASSVRRVSGNTIYF
clone size: .
J gene: TRBJ1-3
D gene: .
V gene: TRBV5-6

CDR3 DNA: TGTGCCAGCAGCTTAACCGGGAATAACTATGGCTACACCTTC
CDR3 protein: CASSLTGNNYGYTF
clone size: .
J gene: TRBJ1-2
D gene: .
V gene: TRBV7-9

CDR3 DNA: TGTGCCAGCAGTGTAGCGGGGGGGGATTACAATGAGCAGTTCTTC
CDR3 protein: CASSVAGGDYNEQFF
clone size: .
J gene: TRBJ2-1
D gene: TRBD2
V gene: TRBV27

CDR3 DNA: TGTGCCAGCAGTCCAACAGGGACGGCCGATTACGAGCAGTACTTC
CDR3 protein: CASSPTGTADYEQYF
clone size: .
J gene: TRBJ2-7
D gene: .
V gene: TRBV2

CDR3 DNA: TGTGCCAGCAGTTACTCGTCCGGAGAGACCCAGTACTTC
CDR3 protein: CASSYSSGETQYF
clone size: .
J gene: TRBJ2-5
D gene: .
V gene: TRBV6-5

CDR3 DNA: TGTGCCACCAGCAGAGCAGGCAGGGTAACAGGCTACACCTTC
CDR3 protein: CATSRAGRVTGYTF
clone size: .
J gene: TRBJ1-2
D gene: .
V gene: TRBV15

CDR3 DNA: TGTGCCAGCAGCCCCTGGACTAGCGGCTACGAGCAGTACTTC
CDR3 protein: CASSPWTSGYEQYF
clone size: .
J gene: TRBJ2-7
D gene: TRBD2
V gene: TRBV7-8

CDR3 DNA: TGTGCCAGCAGCAAGACTAGCGGGACCGATACGCAGTATTTT
CDR3 protein: CASSKTSGTDTQYF
clone size: .
J gene: TRBJ2-3
D gene: TRBD2
V gene: TRBV28